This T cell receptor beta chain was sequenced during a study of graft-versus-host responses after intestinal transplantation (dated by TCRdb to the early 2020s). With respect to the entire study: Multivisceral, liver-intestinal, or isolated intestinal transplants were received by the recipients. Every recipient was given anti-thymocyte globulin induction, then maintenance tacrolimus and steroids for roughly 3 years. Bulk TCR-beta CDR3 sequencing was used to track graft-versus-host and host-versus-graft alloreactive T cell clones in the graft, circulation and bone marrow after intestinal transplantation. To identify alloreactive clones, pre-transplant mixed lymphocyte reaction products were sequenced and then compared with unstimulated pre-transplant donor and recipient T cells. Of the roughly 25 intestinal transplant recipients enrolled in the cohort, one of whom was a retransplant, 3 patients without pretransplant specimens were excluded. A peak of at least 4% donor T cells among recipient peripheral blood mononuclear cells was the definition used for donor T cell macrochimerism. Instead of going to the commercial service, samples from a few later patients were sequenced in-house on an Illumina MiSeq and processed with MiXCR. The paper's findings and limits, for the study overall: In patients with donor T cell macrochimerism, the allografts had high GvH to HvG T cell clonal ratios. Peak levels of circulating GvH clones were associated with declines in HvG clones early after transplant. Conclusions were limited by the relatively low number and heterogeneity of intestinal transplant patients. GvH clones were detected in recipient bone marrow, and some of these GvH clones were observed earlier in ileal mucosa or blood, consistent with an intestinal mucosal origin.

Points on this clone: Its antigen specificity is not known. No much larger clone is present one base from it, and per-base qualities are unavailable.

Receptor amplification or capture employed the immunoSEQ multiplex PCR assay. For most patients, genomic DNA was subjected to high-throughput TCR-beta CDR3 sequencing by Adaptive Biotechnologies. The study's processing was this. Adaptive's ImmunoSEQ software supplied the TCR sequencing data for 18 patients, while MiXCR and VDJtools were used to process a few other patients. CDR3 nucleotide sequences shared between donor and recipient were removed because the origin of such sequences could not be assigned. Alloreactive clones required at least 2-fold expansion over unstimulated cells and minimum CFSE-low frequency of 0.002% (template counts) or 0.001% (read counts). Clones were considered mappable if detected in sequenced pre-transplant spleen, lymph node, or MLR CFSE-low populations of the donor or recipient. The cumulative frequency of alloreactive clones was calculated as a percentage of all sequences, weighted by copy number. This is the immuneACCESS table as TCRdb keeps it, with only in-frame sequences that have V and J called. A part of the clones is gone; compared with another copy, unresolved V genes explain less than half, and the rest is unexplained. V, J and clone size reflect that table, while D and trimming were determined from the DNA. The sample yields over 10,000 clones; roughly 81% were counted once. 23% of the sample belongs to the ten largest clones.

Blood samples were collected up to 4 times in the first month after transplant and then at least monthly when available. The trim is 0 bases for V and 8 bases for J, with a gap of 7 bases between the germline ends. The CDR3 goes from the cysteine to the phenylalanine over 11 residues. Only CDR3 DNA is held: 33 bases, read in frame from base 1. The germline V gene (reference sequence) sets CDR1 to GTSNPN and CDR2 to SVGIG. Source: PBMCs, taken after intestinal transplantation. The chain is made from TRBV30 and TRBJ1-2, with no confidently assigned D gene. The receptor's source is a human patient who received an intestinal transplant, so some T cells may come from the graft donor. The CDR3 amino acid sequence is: CAWSVFGGYTF. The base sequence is TGTGCCTGGAGTGTATTTGGGGGCTACACCTTC.